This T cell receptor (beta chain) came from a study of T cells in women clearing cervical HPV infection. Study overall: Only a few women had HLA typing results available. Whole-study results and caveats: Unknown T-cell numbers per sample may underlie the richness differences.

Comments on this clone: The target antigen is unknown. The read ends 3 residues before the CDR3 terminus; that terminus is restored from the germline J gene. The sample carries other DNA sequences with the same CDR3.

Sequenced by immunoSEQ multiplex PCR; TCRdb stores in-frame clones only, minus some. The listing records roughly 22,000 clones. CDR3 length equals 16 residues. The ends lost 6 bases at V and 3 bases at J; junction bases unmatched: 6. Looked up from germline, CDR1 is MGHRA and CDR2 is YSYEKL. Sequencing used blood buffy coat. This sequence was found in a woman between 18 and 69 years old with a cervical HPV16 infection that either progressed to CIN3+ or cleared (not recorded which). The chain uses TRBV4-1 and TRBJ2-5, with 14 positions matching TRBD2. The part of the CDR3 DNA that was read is TGCGCCAGCAGTCAGGGGACTAGCGGGAGTAAAGAGACC. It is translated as CASSQGTSGSKET. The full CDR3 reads CASSQGTSGSKETQYF.